This is a list of T cell receptor beta chains from one sample in a study of blood T cell repertoires in COVID-19. Generated by immunoSEQ multiplex PCR, the TCRdb table keeps only in-frame clones and is missing some. The sample yields more than 95,000 clones, about four fifths seen once. Specimen: peripheral blood. These receptors originate from a woman older than 75 with acute or convalescent COVID-19. Each CDR3 is given without its conserved first and last residue.

>TRBV2
ASRGDFYEQY
>TRBV18
ASPPDGDTGELF
>TRBV28
ASSVLAGYYEQY
>TRBV18
ASSPLGHDLGETQY
>TRBV5-4
ASQGTGGPVSNEQF
>TRBV3-1/TRBV3-2
ASSQGSGSTGELF
>TRBV6-2/TRBV6-3
ASSYSGARTEAF
>TRBV29-1
SVARTGNLMNTEAF
>TRBV18
ASSPKGGSGNTIY
>TRBV5-1
ASSLAGTGYEQY
>TRBV5-1
ASSPTGTSGRGEQF
>TRBV7-9
ASSSSGNEQF
>TRBV29-1
SVDTSRGSEAF
>TRBV19
ASTLGDSLSDTQY
>TRBV30
AWLRQGGLEAF
>TRBV5-1
ASSSTGDSGNTIY
>TRBV3-1/TRBV3-2
ASSRVRQDEKLF
>TRBV24-1
ATSGVNLAYNEQF
>TRBV19
ASSLQGNTEAF
>TRBV4-3
ASSQEVGGSYGYT
>TRBV19
ASSTRSGGTDTQY
>TRBV5-1
ASSRTPVQETQY
>TRBV11-2
ASSPGLRETQY
>TRBV7-6
ASSWSGNYEQY
>TRBV18
ASSPLQGADTEAF
>TRBV30
AWSQGKNEKLF
>TRBV6-5
ASRGTGTDTQY
>TRBV27
ASSLFRGRDGELF
>TRBV5-4
ASSPGDRSYEQY
>TRBV5-1
ASSAGGTGSVANYGYT
>TRBV18
ASSPKQIGRTSTGELF
>TRBV11-2
ASSQTTGGGYQPQH
>TRBV27
ASSLTNTGYEQY
>TRBV7-2
ASSLVWTSGQETQY
>TRBV9
ASSAGTASGNTIY
>TRBV7-8
ASSLALQRQSSAGYT
>TRBV6-4
ASRLYEQY
>TRBV12-3/TRBV12-4
ASNPGGTGELF
>TRBV5-1
ASSLGPGRDGYT